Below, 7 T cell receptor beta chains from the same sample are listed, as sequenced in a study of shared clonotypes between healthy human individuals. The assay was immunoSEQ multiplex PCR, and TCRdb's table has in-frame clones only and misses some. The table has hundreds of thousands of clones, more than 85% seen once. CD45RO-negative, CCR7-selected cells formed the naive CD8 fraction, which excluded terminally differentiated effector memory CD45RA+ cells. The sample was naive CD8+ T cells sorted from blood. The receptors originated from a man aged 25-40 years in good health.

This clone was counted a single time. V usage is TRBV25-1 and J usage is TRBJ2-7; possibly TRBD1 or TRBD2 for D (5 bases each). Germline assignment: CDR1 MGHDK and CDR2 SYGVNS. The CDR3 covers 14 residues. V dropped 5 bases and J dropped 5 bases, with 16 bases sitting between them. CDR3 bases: TGTGCCAGCAGTCCGGGACGGATTTCGGACGAGCAGTACTTC. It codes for CASSPGRISDEQYF.

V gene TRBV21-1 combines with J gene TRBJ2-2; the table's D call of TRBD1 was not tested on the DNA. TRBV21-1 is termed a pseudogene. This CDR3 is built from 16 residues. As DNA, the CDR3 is TGTGCCAGCAGCATCTCGGGACAGGGTAACACCGGGGAGCTGTTTTTT. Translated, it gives CASSISGQGNTGELFF.

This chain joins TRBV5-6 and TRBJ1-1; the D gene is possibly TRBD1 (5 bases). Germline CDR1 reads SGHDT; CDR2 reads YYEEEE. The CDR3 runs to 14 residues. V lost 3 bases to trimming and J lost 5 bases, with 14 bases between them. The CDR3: CASSWGDAGTEAFF. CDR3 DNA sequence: TGTGCCAGCAGCTGGGGGGACGCCGGGACTGAAGCTTTCTTT.

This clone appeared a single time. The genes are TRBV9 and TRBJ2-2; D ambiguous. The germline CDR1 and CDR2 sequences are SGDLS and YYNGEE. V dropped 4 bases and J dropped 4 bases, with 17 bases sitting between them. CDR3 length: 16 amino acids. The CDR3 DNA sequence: TGTGCCAGCAGCCCCACTGGAAGGTTGGGCACCGGGGAGCTGTTTTTT. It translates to CASSPTGRLGTGELFF.

Here the CDR3 reads CATSRDGTSGWNEQFF. The CDR3 DNA is TGTGCCACCAGCAGAGATGGCACTAGCGGCTGGAATGAGCAGTTCTTC. The rearrangement links TRBV15 to TRBJ2-1; 8 bases map to TRBD2. The CDR3 is made up of 16 amino acids. V was clipped by 0 bases and J by 7 bases; unmatched bases: 8. The V gene's germline CDR1 is LNHNV and CDR2 YYDKDF (reference sequence).

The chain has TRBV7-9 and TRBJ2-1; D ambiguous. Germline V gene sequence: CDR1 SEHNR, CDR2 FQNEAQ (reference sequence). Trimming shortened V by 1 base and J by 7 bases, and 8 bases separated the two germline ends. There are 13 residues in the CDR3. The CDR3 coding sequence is TGTGCCAGCAGCTTAGTAGGACGGAATGAGCAGTTCTTC. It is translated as CASSLVGRNEQFF.

CDR3: CASSHRLRGYNEQFF. The CDR3 DNA reads TGTGCCAGCAGCCATCGCTTGCGGGGCTACAATGAGCAGTTCTTC. The V and J genes are TRBV28 and TRBJ2-1; TRBD2 is a possible D gene (6 bases). Germline V lookup: CDR1 MDHEN, CDR2 SYDVKM. Between the trimmed V and J ends, which lost 6 bases and 3 bases, there was a span of 15 bases. There are 15 residues in the CDR3.